Below are 23 T cell receptor beta chains sequenced from a single sample in a study of T cell responses to AZD1222 COVID-19 vaccine. The method was immunoSEQ multiplex PCR; TCRdb's version includes in-frame clones alone and lacks a portion of them. The table shows around 88,000 clones, with 80% to 90% occurring only once. The specimen comprised peripheral blood, sampled on day 0 of MenACWY control vaccination. The receptors here all came from an adult in good health.

The chain has TRBV7-9 and TRBJ1-5; D unclear. The CDR3 is 14 residues long. V gave up 8 bases and J gave up 0 bases, with 11 bases separating them. CDR1 SEHNR and CDR2 FQNEAQ come from the germline V gene (reference sequence). In DNA form, the CDR3 reads TGTGCCAGCGCGGGAGACCTTAGCAATCAGCCCCAGCATTTT. Its protein product is CASAGDLSNQPQHF.

CDR3 bases: TGTGCCTGGAGTTTTGGGGGGGGCACGGGCAATCAGCCCCAGCATTTT. This sequence encodes CAWSFGGGTGNQPQHF. V is TRBV30 and J is TRBJ1-5; D may be TRBD1 (6 bases). V shed 2 bases and J shed 2 bases, with 16 bases lying between them. This CDR3 spans 16 amino acids. The germline V gene encodes CDR1 GTSNPN and CDR2 SVGIG (reference sequence).

V is TRBV6-5 and J is TRBJ1-1; 7 nucleotides agree with TRBD1. J lost 1 base, V lost 4 bases, and 6 bases had no gene match. The length of the CDR3 is 15 residues. Germline V gives CDR1 MNHEY, CDR2 SVGAGI. The CDR3 sequence is CASSSRQGGNTEAFF. In DNA form, the CDR3 reads TGTGCCAGCAGTTCCCGACAGGGTGGGAACACTGAAGCTTTCTTT.

The chain employs TRBV4-3 and TRBJ1-1; the D is unclear. V lost 0 bases, J lost 5 bases, and 4 bases lay in between. This CDR3 has 12 residues. The germline V gene encodes CDR1 LGHNA and CDR2 YSLEER. CDR3 coding DNA: TGCGCCAGCAGCCAAGATCGGACTGAAGCTTTCTTT. This sequence encodes CASSQDRTEAFF.

V and J are TRBV28 and TRBJ2-7; D is unclear. Looked up from germline, CDR1 is MDHEN and CDR2 is SYDVKM. The CDR3 extends over 15 amino acids. The ends were cut back, 2 bases at V and 3 bases at J, with 14 bases in the middle. The CDR3 reads CASSLISGSSYEQYF. CDR3 sequence (DNA): TGTGCCAGCAGTTTAATATCGGGTAGTAGCTACGAGCAGTACTTC.

On this clone: At the DNA level, this CDR3 is encoded by other sequences in the same sample as well. The chain uses TRBV12-3 or TRBV12-4 and TRBJ1-1; TRBD1 might be the D (6 bases). This CDR3 has 13 amino acids. Trimming stripped 3 bases from V and 5 bases from J, with 10 bases between. In DNA form, the CDR3 reads TGTGCCAGCAGTTTGAGGGGGGGGACTGAAGCTTTCTTT. Protein: CASSLRGGTEAFF.

The genes are TRBV11-3 and TRBJ2-3, with 8 bases that match TRBD2. The CDR3 runs 13 residues. The trim removed 8 bases at V and 7 bases at J, leaving 8 bases unmatched. Germline lookup yields CDR1 SGHNT and CDR2 YENEEA. The CDR3 region is CASRGGSQNTQYF. CDR3 nucleotides: TGTGCCAGCCGGGGGGGGTCCCAAAATACGCAGTATTTT. Looking up the rest from reference TRBV11-3 and TRBJ2-3 gives the full variable domain: EAGVVQSPRYKIIEKKQPVAFWCNPISGHNTLYWYLQNLGQGPELLIRYENEEAVDDSQLPKDRFSAERLKGVDSTLKIQPAELGDSAVYLCASRGGSQNTQYFGPGTRLTVL.

This chain joins TRBV6-5 and TRBJ1-1; 8 nucleotides align to TRBD1. Looked up from germline, CDR1 is MNHEY and CDR2 is SVGAGI. The CDR3 is 15 amino acids. Germline trimming cut 6 bases from V and 4 bases from J; bases unmatched to any gene: 10. CDR3 in amino acids: CASRKTLQGGTEAFF. CDR3 in DNA: TGTGCCAGCAGAAAGACCCTACAGGGGGGCACTGAAGCTTTCTTT.

This rearrangement joins TRBV21-1 to TRBJ2-2; the table's D call, TRBD1, was not checked against the DNA. TRBV21-1 represents a pseudogene. CDR3 length: 21 amino acids. The CDR3 region is CASSKIKRKQRQAHGPGELFF. CDR3 bases: TGTGCCAGCAGCAAAATAAAAAGAAAACAGCGACAGGCCCACGGCCCCGGGGAGCTGTTTTTT.

The gene calls are TRBV28 and TRBJ1-6, with a weak D call TRBD1 (6 bases). CDR1 is MDHEN and CDR2 is SYDVKM in the germline V gene. CDR3 length equals 14 residues. The V end was cut by 8 bases, the J end by 10 bases, with 18 bases between. The CDR3: CASWGGGTLSPLHF. CDR3 coding DNA: TGTGCCAGCTGGGGGGGAGGGACACTATCACCCCTCCACTTT.

The chain links TRBV28 to TRBJ1-1; D is perhaps TRBD1 (6 bases). In germline, CDR1 is MDHEN, CDR2 SYDVKM. The CDR3 runs 17 residues. V was clipped by 2 bases and J by 6 bases, with 22 bases between them. The CDR3 loop reads CASSLISPIQGLAEAFF. The DNA for the CDR3 is TGTGCCAGCAGTTTAATATCCCCGATTCAGGGGTTGGCTGAAGCTTTCTTT.

The chain carries TRBV5-1 and TRBJ2-5; D could derive from TRBD1 or TRBD2 (5 bases each). There are 14 residues in the CDR3. CDR1 and CDR2 from the germline V gene are SGHRS and YFSETQ. Trimming shortened V by 3 bases and J by 3 bases, and 12 bases separated the two germline ends. In DNA, the CDR3 is TGCGCCAGCAGCTGGGGCAGCGGAAAAGAGACCCAGTACTTC. It translates to CASSWGSGKETQYF.

A few counts support this clone. The chain joins TRBV6-2 or TRBV6-3 to TRBJ1-5, with TRBD1 matching over 7 bases. Germline lookup yields CDR1 MNHEY and CDR2 SVGEGT. The trim removed 6 bases at V and 4 bases at J, leaving 12 bases unmatched. The CDR3 length is 16 residues. The CDR3 DNA is TGTGCCAGCAGCCCTACAGGGGAGGGTTGGAATCAGCCCCAGCATTTT. Its translation: CASSPTGEGWNQPQHF.

The J gene is TRBJ2-1, the V gene TRBV9, with TRBD2 identical over 9 bases. There are 15 residues in the CDR3. The V gene's germline CDR1 is SGDLS and CDR2 YYNGEE. The V segment lost 0 bases and the J segment 7 bases; nucleotides outside the gene matches: 5. Here the CDR3 reads CASSVGGGVDNEQFF. The CDR3 DNA reads as TGTGCCAGCAGCGTAGGCGGGGGGGTGGATAATGAGCAGTTCTTC.

The CDR3 loop reads CASSSTGMRETQYF. CDR3 DNA: TGTGCCAGTAGTTCTACGGGGATGCGGGAGACCCAGTACTTC. The rearrangement uses TRBV19 and TRBJ2-5, with D tentatively TRBD2 (5 bases). The CDR3 is 14 amino acids. Germline loops: CDR1 LNHDA, CDR2 SQIVND (reference sequence). V dropped 5 bases and J dropped 5 bases, with 15 bases sitting between them.

This chain uses TRBV6-4 with TRBJ1-1, with D tentatively TRBD1 (6 bases). The CDR3 has 15 amino acids. Trimming stripped 3 bases from V and 2 bases from J, with 13 bases between. From germline, CDR1 is MRHNA and CDR2 SNTAGT. This chain's CDR3 is CASSDQGSGNTEAFF. Here the CDR3 DNA reads TGTGCCAGCAGTGATCAGGGGAGCGGAAACACTGAAGCTTTCTTT.

The chain employs TRBV4-3 and TRBJ1-2; 7 bases agree with TRBD1. The CDR3 spans 15 residues. Germline trimming cut 4 bases from V and 5 bases from J; bases unmatched to any gene: 10. Germline-derived CDR1 and CDR2 are LGHNA and YSLEER. DNA for the CDR3: TGCGCCAGCAGCCCGTTCACAGGGGCTGGGTATGGCTACACCTTC. Protein product: CASSPFTGAGYGYTF.

V and J are TRBV9 and TRBJ2-7, with 9 bases identical to TRBD1. Per the germline V gene, CDR1 is SGDLS and CDR2 is YYNGEE. J lost 4 bases, V lost 4 bases, and 9 bases had no gene match. The CDR3 runs 15 residues. The CDR3 nucleotides are TGTGCCAGCAGCCCCGAACCCGGGACAGGGTACGAGCAGTACTTC. Encoded protein: CASSPEPGTGYEQYF. Variable domain in full (rest from reference TRBV9 and TRBJ2-7): DSGVTQTPKHLITATGQRVTLRCSPRSGDLSVYWYQQSLDQGLQFLIQYYNGEERAKGNILERFSAQQFPDLHSELNLSSLELGDSALYFCASSPEPGTGYEQYFGPGTRLTVT.

The rearrangement joins TRBV27 to TRBJ1-3; D is perhaps TRBD1 (6 bases). Germline CDR1 MNHEY, CDR2 SMNVEV (reference sequence). The CDR3 covers 17 residues. Trimming took off 6 bases at V and 4 bases at J, with 22 bases between the two ends. The CDR3 loop reads CASSRWPGGARGNTIYF. CDR3 bases: TGTGCCAGCAGCCGTTGGCCCGGGGGGGCAAGGGGAAACACCATATATTTT.

The genes are TRBV5-1 and TRBJ2-3, with TRBD1 matching 10 bases. V trimming: 4 bases; J trimming: 6 bases; junction bases outside the gene matches: 8. Germline lookup yields CDR1 SGHRS and CDR2 YFSETQ. The CDR3 has 15 amino acids. Here the CDR3 DNA reads TGCGCCAGCAGCACGGGACAGGGGTTGGGGGATACGCAGTATTTT. Residues: CASSTGQGLGDTQYF.

The chain uses TRBV7-9 and TRBJ1-1, with 7 bases aligning to TRBD1. CDR3 length: 15 residues. In germline, CDR1 is SEHNR, CDR2 FQNEAQ (reference sequence). The V and J ends lost 6 bases and 0 bases, in that order; junction bases with no gene match: 7. The CDR3 DNA reads TGTGCCAGCAGACGGGACAGTCTGATGAACACTGAAGCTTTCTTT. Translating it yields CASRRDSLMNTEAFF.

The chain uses TRBV6-6 and TRBJ1-1; no clear D gene. The CDR3 consists of 16 residues. V shed 9 bases and J shed 0 bases, with 20 bases lying between them. The germline V gene encodes CDR1 MNHNY and CDR2 SVGAGI (reference sequence). The CDR3 loop is CASTDGLILMNTEAFF. CDR3 DNA: TGTGCCAGTACGGACGGCCTGATCCTCATGAACACTGAAGCTTTCTTT.

The chain recombines TRBV7-2 with TRBJ2-7; D tentatively fits TRBD1 or TRBD2 (5 bases each). The length of the CDR3 is 15 residues. From germline, CDR1 is SGHTA and CDR2 FQGNSA. V gave up 4 bases and J gave up 3 bases, with 16 bases separating them. The CDR3 loop is CASSSVTGGGYEQYF. The CDR3 bases are TGTGCCAGCAGCTCAGTCACGGGTGGGGGCTACGAGCAGTACTTC.